A selection of T cell receptor beta chains follows, all from one sample in a study of cytomegalovirus exposure and HLA in healthy donors. The protocol was immunoSEQ multiplex PCR, while the TCRdb copy is restricted to in-frame clones and leaves out a portion. The top ten hold 4% of the sample, which has roughly 300,000 clones, 80% to 90% seen once. The sequencing sample was made of PBMCs. These receptors came from a man aged 35-49 years in good health and CMV-seropositive. Both conserved end residues are part of each CDR3. A D gene is named only where the DNA matches it firmly.

J gene	V gene	D gene	CDR3 protein
TRBJ2-7	TRBV5-1	NA	CASSYPGNEQYF
TRBJ2-7	TRBV28	NA	CASSLSGRGAVTYYEQYF
TRBJ2-7	TRBV28	NA	CASSDYSYEQYF
TRBJ2-3	TRBV6-5	TRBD2	CASNPPGLATQYF
TRBJ1-1	TRBV27	NA	CASSLRESTEAFF
TRBJ1-1	TRBV28	NA	CASRGTRNTEAFF
TRBJ1-1	TRBV5-4	TRBD1	CASSPTGGKRNTEAFF
TRBJ1-1	TRBV5-1	NA	CASSSQTTEAFF
TRBJ2-3	TRBV5-1	NA	CASSADAGSLGDTQYF
TRBJ2-2	TRBV7-3	TRBD1	CASSLRDRGSLNTGELFF
TRBJ2-7	TRBV9	TRBD2	CASSPLAGGASYEQYF
TRBJ2-1	TRBV5-4	NA	CASSLDIPVYNEQFF
TRBJ2-6	TRBV6-5	NA	CASSYSSVAGANVLTF
TRBJ1-2	TRBV2	NA	CASSGTASNYGYTF
TRBJ2-6	TRBV28	TRBD1	CASSTVSPRDRGGMHSGANVLTF
TRBJ2-1	TRBV5-1	TRBD1	CASSLAAGQAVHEQFF
TRBJ2-5	TRBV7-9	TRBD2	CSSSPVGASGRGETQYF
TRBJ2-1	TRBV9	TRBD2	CASSASGYSYNEQFF
TRBJ1-2	TRBV18	TRBD1	CASSRRQGGLEDYGYTF
TRBJ1-2	TRBV28	NA	CASSPALAPGRGYTF
TRBJ2-7	TRBV11-2	NA	CASRVTPYEQYF
TRBJ2-7	TRBV14	TRBD2	CASSHRLARYGQYF
TRBJ2-5	TRBV5-1	NA	CASSLGARVETQYF